Here is one T cell receptor beta chain with its context. Its antigen remains unidentified. The sample belongs to a study of T cell responses to AZD1222 COVID-19 vaccine. Whole-study findings and limits: Repertoires were sampled only after the peak T cell response. Baseline antibody screening turned up just a handful of seropositive AZD1222 recipients.

Profiling relied on immunoSEQ multiplex PCR, and the TCRdb table lists in-frame clones only, not all of them. The data show 95,000 to 100,000 clones, over 75% seen once. The V and J ends lost 1 base and 4 bases respectively, with 11 bases between them. The CDR3 contains 14 residues. Per germline, CDR1 LGHDT and CDR2 YNNKEL (reference sequence). The TCR was taken from an adult who received the AZD1222 COVID-19 vaccine. Specimen: peripheral blood, collected 28 days after the second AZD1222 dose. The rearrangement uses TRBV3-1 (or the pseudogene TRBV3-2) and TRBJ2-7; D is unresolved. CDR3 region: CASSQVYRQYEQYF. The CDR3 coding sequence is TGTGCCAGCAGCCAAGTTTACAGACAATACGAGCAGTACTTC.